The 8 T cell receptor beta chains below all came from one sample that was sequenced in a study of pediatric ulcerative colitis. Generated by immunoSEQ multiplex PCR, the TCRdb table keeps only in-frame clones and is missing some. Of 4,500 to 6,500 clones listed, about 90% are singletons. Sequenced material: blood. The receptors come from a girl between 10 and 17 years old who was a control in a study of pediatric ulcerative colitis.

The chain uses TRBV9 and TRBJ2-7; D uncertain. Trimming left V 4 bases short and J 2 bases short, with 13 bases between. CDR3 size: 14 residues. Germline CDR1 is SGDLS and CDR2 is YYNGEE. CDR3 loop: CASSLEIGTYEQYF. CDR3 DNA sequence: TGTGCCAGCAGCCTCGAGATAGGAACCTACGAGCAGTACTTC.

This chain uses TRBV25-1 with TRBJ2-3, with TRBD2 matching 13 bases. J gave up 3 bases and V 4 bases, and 4 bases lay outside the gene matches. CDR1 and CDR2 (germline): MGHDK, SYGVNS. CDR3 length: 16 residues. The CDR3, as DNA: TGTGCCAGCAGTGTACGGACTAGCGGGAGTACAGATACGCAGTATTTT. Protein sequence: CASSVRTSGSTDTQYF.

V usage is TRBV18 and J usage is TRBJ1-1; 9 nucleotides match TRBD1. CDR1 is KGHSH and CDR2 is LQKENI in the germline V gene. The CDR3 is made up of 13 amino acids. V lost 3 bases, J lost 6 bases, and 2 bases stayed unmatched. The CDR3 DNA sequence: TGTGCCAGCTCACCGGGGACAGGGCCTGAAGCTTTCTTT. Its translation: CASSPGTGPEAFF. Based on the CDR3 plus reference TRBV18 and TRBJ1-1, the full variable domain is NAGVMQNPRHLVRRRGQEARLRCSPMKGHSHVYWYRQLPEEGLKFMVYLQKENIIDESGMPKERFSAEFPKEGPSILRIQQVVRGDSAAYFCASSPGTGPEAFFGQGTRLTVV.

This chain connects TRBV27 to TRBJ2-6; 9 bases line up with TRBD1. This CDR3 is 16 amino acids long. V trimming: 5 bases; J trimming: 2 bases; junction bases outside the gene matches: 4. The germline V gene encodes CDR1 MNHEY and CDR2 SMNVEV (reference sequence). The CDR3: CASSEQGAAGANVLTF. DNA for the CDR3: TGTGCCAGCAGTGAACAGGGGGCGGCTGGGGCCAACGTCCTGACTTTC. Drawing the rest from reference TRBV27 and TRBJ2-6, the complete variable domain is EAQVTQNPRYLITVTGKKLTVTCSQNMNHEYMSWYRQDPGLGLRQIYYSMNVEVTDKGDVPEGYKVSRKEKRNFPLILESPSPNQTSLYFCASSEQGAAGANVLTFGAGSRLTVL.

The chain has TRBV5-4 and TRBJ2-1, with TRBD2 identical over 11 bases. J was trimmed by 15 bases and V by 4 bases; bases with no gene match: 9. The germline CDR1 and CDR2 sequences are SGHNT and YYREEE (reference sequence). This CDR3 spans 13 amino acids. CDR3 amino acids: CASSPTSGSESFF. The DNA for the CDR3 is TGTGCCAGCAGCCCAACTAGCGGGAGCGAGTCGTTCTTC.

The rearrangement uses TRBV19 and TRBJ2-5; D uncertain. The CDR3 loop spans 14 amino acids. Germline V gives CDR1 LNHDA, CDR2 SQIVND (reference sequence). Trimming left V 4 bases short and J 1 base short, with 10 bases between. The CDR3 nucleotides are TGTGCCAGTAGTACCAAAGATATCCAAGAGACCCAGTACTTC. Translating it yields CASSTKDIQETQYF.

The chain has TRBV5-5 and TRBJ2-7; 15 nucleotides align to TRBD2. There are 17 residues in the CDR3. J gave up 4 bases and V 0 bases, and 5 bases lay outside the gene matches. CDR1 is SGHKS, CDR2 YYEKEE, per germline (reference sequence). Written as DNA, the CDR3 is TGTGCCAGCAGCTTGGTGGGACTAGCGGGAGGTTGGTACGAGCAGTACTTC. It translates to CASSLVGLAGGWYEQYF.

This chain joins TRBV7-2 and TRBJ1-2; 8 positions match TRBD1. Trimming took 7 bases from V and 8 from J; bases not matched to a gene: 9. The CDR3 totals 13 residues. Germline V gene sequence: CDR1 SGHTA, CDR2 FQGNSA. The CDR3: CASNQDRGGGYTF. Here the CDR3 DNA reads TGTGCCAGCAACCAAGACAGGGGAGGCGGCTACACCTTC.